The text below deals with one TCR beta chain. Sequenced by immunoSEQ multiplex PCR; TCRdb stores in-frame clones only, minus some. The sample has 67,000 or so clones, just over 90% seen once. This sample stems from a study of T cells after somatic rescue of genetic block. The CDR3 covers 18 residues. Germline assignment: CDR1 SGHVS and CDR2 FNYEAQ. Trimming took off 2 bases at V and 0 bases at J, with 16 bases between the two ends. The V gene is TRBV7-6, the J gene TRBJ1-4; D not certain. This clonotype originated in a man aged 25-40 years. Material: peripheral blood mononuclear cells (PBMCs). CDR3 protein: CASSLNSLSHATNEKLFF. The CDR3 coding sequence is TGTGCCAGCAGCTTAAATTCTCTCAGCCATGCAACTAATGAAAAACTGTTTTTT.